This T cell receptor (beta chain) is from a study of blood T cells in healthy people across ages. Healthy Caucasian individuals from Russia aged about 6 to 90 served as donors. Staff drew 9 to 10 milliliters of peripheral blood from each donor. Total RNA extracted from each sample amounted to at least 5 micrograms. V shed 1 base and J shed 6 bases, with 12 bases lying between them. CDR1 and CDR2 from the germline V gene are SQVTM and ANQGSEA. The CDR3 has 13 residues. Combining a sample-barcoded 5' primer with a J-beta primer mix, a second PCR ran for about 7 to 11 cycles. Each cDNA molecule, via a template-switch adaptor with 12 random nucleotides, was tagged. One entry per CDR3 protein, called by TCRdb with MiXCR from the 5' RACE reads. The data hold about 1.6 million distinct CDR3 sequences, with 30% to 35% observed a single time. This clonotype has more than one count but fewer than ten.

The chain joins TRBV29-1 to TRBJ1-2; no clear D gene. The sample consisted of blood. This TCR was sampled from a woman in her thirties in good health. CDR3 in DNA: TGCAGCGTTGAAGTTGGGTCGGGAAATGGCTACACCTTC. This encodes CSVEVGSGNGYTF.